This TCR beta chain was obtained from a study of blood T cell repertoires in COVID-19 (dated by TCRdb to 2019 to 2021). At the level of the whole study: Samples covering the acute and convalescent phases of COVID-19 were provided by collaborators in the United States, Italy and Spain. Sample metadata almost always included a de-identified subject ID, COVID-19 status, age in years and sex. The material from the prospective study consisted of cDNA or gDNA derived from T cells, B-cell-depleted T cells, or PBMCs. The samples were drawn from two sources: the first 160 participants of the ongoing ImmuneRACE study, and 1,254 subjects contributed by 6 global collaborators. The repertoires were made available in a free public database intended to serve as a resource for research on the immune response to SARS-CoV-2. The dataset comprised deeply sampled blood TCRbeta repertoires from subjects exposed to, actively infected with, or recovered from COVID-19. HLA class I and class II types, where available, came from metadata supplied by the sample provider rather than from assay-based typing. Paper-wide results and their limitations: The amount of clinical and demographic metadata varied by source and participant and was provided uncurated.

The collaborating institutions used their own protocols to collect whole blood in K2EDTA tubes. For TCRbeta analysis, collaborators shipped samples as frozen whole blood, isolated PBMCs, or DNA extracted from either of those sample types. The immunoSEQ Assay, a bias-controlled multiplex PCR, was used to amplify TCRbeta CDR3 regions from genomic DNA. Per the source publication's procedure: The number of nucleated cells in each sample was estimated by amplification of reference gene primers within the assay. To quantify the absolute abundance of each unique TCRbeta CDR3 rearrangement, sequence reads were collapsed and filtered. For each sample, productive Simpson clonality was calculated as the square root of Simpson's diversity index over productive rearrangements. This is the immuneACCESS table as TCRdb keeps it, with only in-frame sequences that have V and J called. A part of the clones is gone; compared with another copy, unresolved V genes explain less than half, and the rest is unexplained. V and J calls and clone size come straight from that table; D and trimming were deduced from the DNA. Here the sample has 150,000 to 200,000 clones; about 86% occur a single time. The ten largest clones represent less than 3% of the sample.

The sample holds one count of this clone. It lacks a known antigen. Qualities for individual bases were not recorded, and no much larger clone is one base off. The CDR3 numbers 20 residues from cysteine through phenylalanine. Solely the CDR3 DNA is kept, with 60 bases framed from the first base. Trimming leaves V shorter by 6 bases and J shorter by 2 bases, with the junction holding 23 bases beyond the gene matches. The germline V gene yields SGHRS for CDR1 and YFSETQ for CDR2. The sample taken for sequencing was peripheral blood. The clonotype comes from a woman in her 30s with active or convalescent COVID-19. The sequence links TRBV5-1 to TRBJ1-5, and 7 junction bases match TRBD1. The CDR3 reads CASNRSGNRGAGVGNQPQHF. The DNA sequence is TGCGCCAGCAACCGCTCTGGGAACAGGGGTGCGGGCGTCGGCAATCAGCCCCAGCATTTT.